A selection of T cell receptor beta chains follows, all from one sample in a study of Ad26.COV2.S vaccination and SARS-CoV-2 variants. The assay was immunoSEQ multiplex PCR, and TCRdb's table has in-frame clones only and misses some. This table has about 350,000 clones, roughly 85% appearing once. The starting material was peripheral blood, obtained in a trial of Ad26.COV2.S vaccine versus placebo. The receptors were gathered from a person between 18 and 60 years old who received the Ad26.COV2.S COVID-19 vaccine or a placebo. Each CDR3 is given with its conserved first and last residue. D genes are given only for firm matches. For some rows the clone size is stated as once, few or many, or as a class when expanded; others skip it.

CDR3 DNA: TGTGCCAGCAGCCAACGTGCCTACGAGCAGTACTTC; CDR3 protein: CASSQRAYEQYF; V gene: TRBV3-1/TRBV3-2; J gene: TRBJ2-7; CDR3 length: 12; clone size: .; D gene: .
CDR3 DNA: TGCGCCAGCAGCACACAGCCGGGACAATACACTGAAGCTTTCTTT; CDR3 protein: CASSTQPGQYTEAFF; V gene: TRBV4-3; J gene: TRBJ1-1; CDR3 length: 15; clone size: .; D gene: .
CDR3 DNA: TGTGCCAGCAGTTACTCGAAATTGGGGGGGCCGGGTGGCTACACCTTC; CDR3 protein: CASSYSKLGGPGGYTF; V gene: TRBV6-5; J gene: TRBJ1-2; CDR3 length: 16; clone size: .; D gene: .
CDR3 DNA: TGTGCCAGCAGCTTGGTGGGGAGGGATTCGAACACTGAAGCTTTCTTT; CDR3 protein: CASSLVGRDSNTEAFF; V gene: TRBV5-6; J gene: TRBJ1-1; CDR3 length: 16; clone size: .; D gene: .
CDR3 DNA: TGTGCCAGCAGTCTCTTTGCTTCGGATACGCAGTATTTT; CDR3 protein: CASSLFASDTQYF; V gene: TRBV6-5; J gene: TRBJ2-3; CDR3 length: 13; clone size: .; D gene: .
CDR3 DNA: TGTGCCCTCTTGGGAGGGAAGGCCTACAATGAGCAGTTCTTC; CDR3 protein: CALLGGKAYNEQFF; V gene: TRBV30; J gene: TRBJ2-1; CDR3 length: 14; clone size: .; D gene: TRBD2
CDR3 DNA: TGTGCCAGCAGCTTCTATCAGGGGACTAATGAAAAACTGTTTTTT; CDR3 protein: CASSFYQGTNEKLFF; V gene: TRBV7-9; J gene: TRBJ1-4; CDR3 length: 15; clone size: .; D gene: .
CDR3 DNA: TGCGCCAGCAGGAGTAGCGGGGGACCTGGTGAGACCCAGTACTTC; CDR3 protein: CASRSSGGPGETQYF; V gene: TRBV5-1; J gene: TRBJ2-5; CDR3 length: 15; clone size: once; D gene: TRBD2
CDR3 DNA: TGTGCCAGCAGTAGGACAGCCTCAAGGGGGGAGACCCAGTACTTC; CDR3 protein: CASSRTASRGETQYF; V gene: TRBV2; J gene: TRBJ2-5; CDR3 length: 15; clone size: .; D gene: .
CDR3 DNA: TGTGCTAGTGGTTTGGGCCAAGAGACCCAGTACTTC; CDR3 protein: CASGLGQETQYF; V gene: TRBV12-5; J gene: TRBJ2-5; CDR3 length: 12; clone size: .; D gene: .
CDR3 DNA: TGCAGTGCGAGTTCACGGACGATCACGAACATTCAGTACTTC; CDR3 protein: CSASSRTITNIQYF; V gene: TRBV20-1; J gene: TRBJ2-4; CDR3 length: 14; clone size: once; D gene: .
CDR3 DNA: TGCGCCAGCAGCCAGAGAACAGGGGGCAGGGTGAAGACTGAAGCTTTCTTT; CDR3 protein: CASSQRTGGRVKTEAFF; V gene: TRBV5-1; J gene: TRBJ1-1; CDR3 length: 17; clone size: few; D gene: TRBD1
CDR3 DNA: TGTGCCAGCAGAAGAGGCGGGGCTAACTATGGCTACACCTTC; CDR3 protein: CASRRGGANYGYTF; V gene: TRBV28; J gene: TRBJ1-2; CDR3 length: 14; clone size: .; D gene: .
CDR3 DNA: TGTGCCGGCCCCGACGGTACCCTCTACAATGAGCAGTTCTTC; CDR3 protein: CAGPDGTLYNEQFF; V gene: TRBV21-1; J gene: TRBJ2-1; CDR3 length: 14; clone size: .; D gene: .
CDR3 DNA: TGCGCCAGCAGCCAAGTTTCACGACTGGCCGGTTCCTCCTACAATGAGCAGTTCTTC; CDR3 protein: CASSQVSRLAGSSYNEQFF; V gene: TRBV4-1; J gene: TRBJ2-1; CDR3 length: 19; clone size: .; D gene: .
CDR3 DNA: TGTGCCAGCAGTTTGGTTCTGGGCAACTCCTACGAGCAGTACTTC; CDR3 protein: CASSLVLGNSYEQYF; V gene: TRBV28; J gene: TRBJ2-7; CDR3 length: 15; clone size: .; D gene: .
CDR3 DNA: TGTGCCTGGAGTTTCGGGACAGGGGCGTCCTATGGCTACACCTTC; CDR3 protein: CAWSFGTGASYGYTF; V gene: TRBV30; J gene: TRBJ1-2; CDR3 length: 15; clone size: once; D gene: TRBD1
CDR3 DNA: TGCGCCAGCAGCCAATGGGACAGAGACACCGGGGAGCTGTTTTTT; CDR3 protein: CASSQWDRDTGELFF; V gene: TRBV4-1; J gene: TRBJ2-2; CDR3 length: 15; clone size: few; D gene: TRBD1
CDR3 DNA: TGTGCCAGTGGGGGGGTCGTAAGGGTGAGTGAAGCTTTCTTT; CDR3 protein: CASGGVVRVSEAFF; V gene: TRBV6-5; J gene: TRBJ1-1; CDR3 length: 14; clone size: .; D gene: .
CDR3 DNA: TGCGCCAGCAGCCCCCTAGCGGGAGGGCCCCCAGAGACCCAGTACTTC; CDR3 protein: CASSPLAGGPPETQYF; V gene: TRBV5-1; J gene: TRBJ2-5; CDR3 length: 16; clone size: .; D gene: TRBD2
CDR3 DNA: TGTGCCAGCTCACCAGGCAGTTCGAACACCGGGGAGCTGTTTTTT; CDR3 protein: CASSPGSSNTGELFF; V gene: TRBV18; J gene: TRBJ2-2; CDR3 length: 15; clone size: .; D gene: .
CDR3 DNA: TGCGCCAGCAGCCAAGATCAGGCTAGCGGGTCCTACGAGCAGTACTTC; CDR3 protein: CASSQDQASGSYEQYF; V gene: TRBV4-3; J gene: TRBJ2-7; CDR3 length: 16; clone size: once; D gene: TRBD2
CDR3 DNA: TGCGCCAGCAGCTCGGGCGCAGATACGCAGTATTTT; CDR3 protein: CASSSGADTQYF; V gene: TRBV10-1; J gene: TRBJ2-3; CDR3 length: 12; clone size: .; D gene: .
CDR3 DNA: TGTGCCAGCAGCTTAGGGTACCGCACTGAAGCTTTCTTT; CDR3 protein: CASSLGYRTEAFF; V gene: TRBV7-2; J gene: TRBJ1-1; CDR3 length: 13; clone size: .; D gene: .
CDR3 DNA: TGCGCCAGCAGCCTAGGACAGGAGGAAAAACTGTTTTTT; CDR3 protein: CASSLGQEEKLFF; V gene: TRBV4-1; J gene: TRBJ1-4; CDR3 length: 13; clone size: .; D gene: TRBD1
CDR3 DNA: TGTGCCAGCAGCTTGGCCAACACAGCGGCATTTCCCTACGAGCAGTACTTC; CDR3 protein: CASSLANTAAFPYEQYF; V gene: TRBV5-5; J gene: TRBJ2-7; CDR3 length: 17; clone size: once; D gene: .
CDR3 DNA: TGTGCCAGCAGAGAAAGAGGGGGGTTGGGGAATTCACCCCTCCACTTT; CDR3 protein: CASRERGGLGNSPLHF; V gene: TRBV3-1/TRBV3-2; J gene: TRBJ1-6; CDR3 length: 16; clone size: .; D gene: .
CDR3 DNA: TGCGCCAGCAGCCACGCCGGGACGGTGTCCTACGAGCAGTACTTC; CDR3 protein: CASSHAGTVSYEQYF; V gene: TRBV4-1; J gene: TRBJ2-7; CDR3 length: 15; clone size: many; D gene: .
CDR3 DNA: TGTGCCATCAGCCCCGGGACACCGGCTTTTTATGGCTACACCTTC; CDR3 protein: CAISPGTPAFYGYTF; V gene: TRBV10-3; J gene: TRBJ1-2; CDR3 length: 15; clone size: .; D gene: .
CDR3 DNA: TGTGCCAGCAGTGTTAACAGGGAGAACACTGAAGCTTTCTTT; CDR3 protein: CASSVNRENTEAFF; V gene: TRBV6-4; J gene: TRBJ1-1; CDR3 length: 14; clone size: many; D gene: .
CDR3 DNA: TGTGCCAGCTCACCGGTCGTGGGTGAAGATACGCAGTATTTT; CDR3 protein: CASSPVVGEDTQYF; V gene: TRBV18; J gene: TRBJ2-3; CDR3 length: 14; clone size: .; D gene: .
CDR3 DNA: TGCAGTGCTGCGAGCCCAGGGGAGCAGTACTTC; CDR3 protein: CSAASPGEQYF; V gene: TRBV20-1; J gene: TRBJ2-7; CDR3 length: 11; clone size: .; D gene: .
CDR3 DNA: TGTGCCACCAGTGTGGACGGCACAGATACGCAGTATTTT; CDR3 protein: CATSVDGTDTQYF; V gene: TRBV24-1; J gene: TRBJ2-3; CDR3 length: 13; clone size: .; D gene: .
CDR3 DNA: TGTGCCAGCAGTGAAGCCGGGACACCTGACAATGAAAAACTGTTTTTT; CDR3 protein: CASSEAGTPDNEKLFF; V gene: TRBV25-1; J gene: TRBJ1-4; CDR3 length: 16; clone size: .; D gene: .
CDR3 DNA: TGCGCCAGCAGCCAAGATTTTGTCGCCCTGGGTACTTGGGAGACCCAGTACTTC; CDR3 protein: CASSQDFVALGTWETQYF; V gene: TRBV4-1; J gene: TRBJ2-5; CDR3 length: 18; clone size: few; D gene: .
CDR3 DNA: TGCGCCAGCAGCCAAGATCCGTGGCAGAAACAGTTCTTC; CDR3 protein: CASSQDPWQKQFF; V gene: TRBV4-3; J gene: TRBJ2-1; CDR3 length: 13; clone size: once; D gene: .
CDR3 DNA: TGTGCCAGCAGCTTAGTGCGCCTCCGGGCGACTGGAAACACCATATATTTT; CDR3 protein: CASSLVRLRATGNTIYF; V gene: TRBV13; J gene: TRBJ1-3; CDR3 length: 17; clone size: .; D gene: .
CDR3 DNA: TGTGCCGTCGACAGCGACGGAGTTGAAAAACTGTTTTTT; CDR3 protein: CAVDSDGVEKLFF; V gene: TRBV7-9; J gene: TRBJ1-4; CDR3 length: 13; clone size: once; D gene: .
CDR3 DNA: TGCGCCAGCAGCCGCCGGGACAGGAAAAGCACAGATACGCAGTATTTT; CDR3 protein: CASSRRDRKSTDTQYF; V gene: TRBV5-1; J gene: TRBJ2-3; CDR3 length: 16; clone size: .; D gene: TRBD1
CDR3 DNA: TGTGCCAGCAGTAAACCGACAGGGGGCAGAGATACGCAGTATTTT; CDR3 protein: CASSKPTGGRDTQYF; V gene: TRBV2; J gene: TRBJ2-3; CDR3 length: 15; clone size: .; D gene: TRBD1
CDR3 DNA: TGTGCCAGCAGCCAAAAGGGCGTAAATTCACCCCTCCACTTT; CDR3 protein: CASSQKGVNSPLHF; V gene: TRBV3-1/TRBV3-2; J gene: TRBJ1-6; CDR3 length: 14; clone size: .; D gene: .
CDR3 DNA: TGTGCCAGCAGGGCGACAGGGGGGATGAACACTGAAGCTTTCTTT; CDR3 protein: CASRATGGMNTEAFF; V gene: TRBV3-1/TRBV3-2; J gene: TRBJ1-1; CDR3 length: 15; clone size: .; D gene: TRBD1
CDR3 DNA: TGTGCCAGCAGCCAAGGATTATGGGGACACGAGCAGTACTTC; CDR3 protein: CASSQGLWGHEQYF; V gene: TRBV3-1/TRBV3-2; J gene: TRBJ2-7; CDR3 length: 14; clone size: .; D gene: .
CDR3 DNA: TGTGCCATCAGTGAGTCCGGGGCGGGGGGCCCGAAGACCCAGTACTTC; CDR3 protein: CAISESGAGGPKTQYF; V gene: TRBV10-3; J gene: TRBJ2-5; CDR3 length: 16; clone size: .; D gene: TRBD2
CDR3 DNA: TGTGCCAGCAGCTTATCAGGGGTAGATGGCTACACCTTC; CDR3 protein: CASSLSGVDGYTF; V gene: TRBV7-9; J gene: TRBJ1-2; CDR3 length: 13; clone size: .; D gene: .
CDR3 DNA: TGCGCCAGCAGCTCGGCCCTTAACACCGGGGAGCTGTTTTTT; CDR3 protein: CASSSALNTGELFF; V gene: TRBV5-1; J gene: TRBJ2-2; CDR3 length: 14; clone size: .; D gene: .
CDR3 DNA: TGTGCCAGCAGCTTGTTAAGTCAGCCCCAGCATTTT; CDR3 protein: CASSLLSQPQHF; V gene: TRBV5-6; J gene: TRBJ1-5; CDR3 length: 12; clone size: .; D gene: .
CDR3 DNA: TGTGCCTGGTTCGGCACAAGGAACACTGAAGCTTTCTTT; CDR3 protein: CAWFGTRNTEAFF; V gene: TRBV30; J gene: TRBJ1-1; CDR3 length: 13; clone size: .; D gene: .
CDR3 DNA: TGTGCCAGCAGCCCGGAAAGAAATTCGGAGCAGTACTTC; CDR3 protein: CASSPERNSEQYF; V gene: TRBV11-3; J gene: TRBJ2-7; CDR3 length: 13; clone size: .; D gene: .
CDR3 DNA: TGTGCCAGCAGCGCACAGGGTACGTATGGCTACACCTTC; CDR3 protein: CASSAQGTYGYTF; V gene: TRBV21-1; J gene: TRBJ1-2; CDR3 length: 13; clone size: .; D gene: .
CDR3 DNA: TGTGCCAGTAGTATCGTTTCGGGGGCGCGTCGGACTGAAGCTTTCTTT; CDR3 protein: CASSIVSGARRTEAFF; V gene: TRBV19; J gene: TRBJ1-1; CDR3 length: 16; clone size: .; D gene: .
CDR3 DNA: TGTGCCTCCGGACAGGGAGGGTACGAGCAGTACTTC; CDR3 protein: CASGQGGYEQYF; V gene: TRBV28; J gene: TRBJ2-7; CDR3 length: 12; clone size: .; D gene: .
CDR3 DNA: TGTGCCATCAGTGATAAGGGGTTGGCTAGCGGGGGCGCTTTCAATGAGCAGTTCTTC; CDR3 protein: CAISDKGLASGGAFNEQFF; V gene: TRBV10-3; J gene: TRBJ2-1; CDR3 length: 19; clone size: .; D gene: TRBD2
CDR3 DNA: TGTGCCAGCAGCGACGGATACTCTGGGGCCAACGTCCTGACTTTC; CDR3 protein: CASSDGYSGANVLTF; V gene: TRBV2; J gene: TRBJ2-6; CDR3 length: 15; clone size: .; D gene: .
CDR3 DNA: TGTGCCAGCAGCTCCCCCGGGGGAAACTACGAGCAGTACTTC; CDR3 protein: CASSSPGGNYEQYF; V gene: TRBV5-6; J gene: TRBJ2-7; CDR3 length: 14; clone size: .; D gene: .
CDR3 DNA: TGTGCCAGCAGCTCCGCCCAGACAGGGTGGACGTACGAGCAGTACTTC; CDR3 protein: CASSSAQTGWTYEQYF; V gene: TRBV5-5; J gene: TRBJ2-7; CDR3 length: 16; clone size: .; D gene: TRBD1
CDR3 DNA: TGTGCCAGCAGCTGGACTCTAGGGACAGAGGTCTACGAGCAGTACTTC; CDR3 protein: CASSWTLGTEVYEQYF; V gene: TRBV7-9; J gene: TRBJ2-7; CDR3 length: 16; clone size: .; D gene: TRBD1
CDR3 DNA: TGTGCCAGCAGACGGACAGGGGGCGAGAGCAATCAGCCCCAGCATTTT; CDR3 protein: CASRRTGGESNQPQHF; V gene: TRBV5-5; J gene: TRBJ1-5; CDR3 length: 16; clone size: .; D gene: TRBD1
CDR3 DNA: TGTGCCAGCAGCTTGCAGGGTTTGGGCACTGAAGCTTTCTTT; CDR3 protein: CASSLQGLGTEAFF; V gene: TRBV7-9; J gene: TRBJ1-1; CDR3 length: 14; clone size: .; D gene: .
CDR3 DNA: TGTGCCAGCAGTTACAGATCTGGATGGGCCTATGGCTACACCTTC; CDR3 protein: CASSYRSGWAYGYTF; V gene: TRBV6-5; J gene: TRBJ1-2; CDR3 length: 15; clone size: .; D gene: .